One sample yielded the 15 T cell receptor beta chains listed below, sequenced in a study of OX40 agonist ivuxolimab in advanced cancers. Using immunoSEQ multiplex PCR, the repertoire was profiled, and TCRdb retains in-frame clones only, with some absent. The top ten hold roughly 23% of the sample, which has roughly 16,000 clones, 87% seen once. The material was CD4+ or CD8+ T cells sorted from blood, obtained in a trial of the OX40 agonist ivuxolimab. Receptor source: an adult with an advanced solid tumor such as melanoma, head and neck, liver or kidney cancer.

To note about this clone: The same CDR3 is also encoded by other DNA sequences in this sample. The rearrangement joins TRBV6-6 to TRBJ2-2; D remains unclear. The CDR3 covers 11 residues. Trimming took off 5 bases at V and 4 bases at J, with 2 bases between the two ends. Germline values: CDR1 MNHNY, CDR2 SVGAGI (reference sequence). The CDR3, as DNA: TGTGCCAGCAGTCTCACCGGGGAGCTGTTTTTT. As protein: CASSLTGELFF.

The gene calls are TRBV5-1 and TRBJ1-2, with 7 bases that match TRBD1. CDR3 length: 13 residues. Germline lookup yields CDR1 SGHRS and CDR2 YFSETQ. V was pared by 4 bases and J by 5 bases, with 5 bases of the junction left unmatched. CDR3 DNA: TGCGCCAGCAGCATAGAGACAGGGTATGGCTACACCTTC. Its translation: CASSIETGYGYTF.

The chain is built from TRBV29-1 and TRBJ2-7; possibly TRBD2 for D (5 bases). This CDR3 comprises 15 residues. Trimming removed 4 bases from V and 1 base from J, with 17 bases in between. In germline, CDR1 is SQVTM, CDR2 ANQGSEA. The CDR3 sequence is CSVVEARTQSYEQYF. As DNA, the CDR3 is TGCAGCGTTGTGGAGGCCCGGACGCAATCCTACGAGCAGTACTTC.

The chain combines TRBV2 with TRBJ2-2, with 12 positions matching TRBD2. Germline V gene sequence: CDR1 SNHLY, CDR2 FYNNEI. CDR3 size: 18 residues. J lost 6 bases, V lost 3 bases, and 11 bases had no gene match. This CDR3 is CASSDPLLAGGFSGELFF. The CDR3 nucleotides read TGTGCCAGCAGTGACCCCCTCCTAGCGGGGGGGTTTTCCGGGGAGCTGTTTTTT.

This clone was counted once. J is TRBJ2-7 and V is TRBV28, with 9 bases that match TRBD2. Trimming cost V 4 bases and J 4 bases; bases outside gene matches: 20. The CDR3 runs 19 residues. Germline-derived CDR1 and CDR2 are MDHEN and SYDVKM. CDR3 residues: CASSSVRVFRGGGAYEQYF. In nucleotides, the CDR3 is TGTGCCAGCAGTTCGGTGAGGGTATTTCGAGGCGGGGGGGCTTACGAGCAGTACTTC. The whole variable domain, filled in from reference TRBV28 and TRBJ2-7, reads DVKVTQSSRYLVKRTGEKVFLECVQDMDHENMFWYRQDPGLGLRLIYFSYDVKMKEKGDIPEGYSVSREKKERFSLILESASTNQTSMYLCASSSVRVFRGGGAYEQYFGPGTRLTVT.

CDR3 residues: CASTTEGNYGYTF. The CDR3 DNA is TGTGCCAGCACCACGGAAGGGAACTATGGCTACACCTTC. V is TRBV27 and J is TRBJ1-2; D is unresolved. The CDR3 is made up of 13 amino acids. The germline gives CDR1 MNHEY, CDR2 SMNVEV (reference sequence). V lost 7 bases and J 2 bases, leaving 11 bases between the germline ends.

The chain carries TRBV5-6 and TRBJ1-2; no firm D call. Trimming shortened V by 6 bases and J by 8 bases, and 14 bases separated the two germline ends. This CDR3 has 12 residues. Germline-derived CDR1 and CDR2 are SGHDT and YYEEEE. For the CDR3, the DNA is TGTGCCAGCACCAACCCGGACCAAGGCTACACCTTC. Translating gives CASTNPDQGYTF.

This clone was seen more than once but under ten times. J is TRBJ2-5 and V is TRBV5-6; 7 bases are shared with TRBD2. The CDR3 length is 17 residues. V lost 0 bases and J lost 5; bases outside the gene matches: 13. Germline V gives CDR1 SGHDT, CDR2 YYEEEE. This chain's CDR3 is CASSLVAETSLTETQYF. Here the CDR3 DNA reads TGTGCCAGCAGCTTGGTAGCTGAGACTAGCCTTACGGAGACCCAGTACTTC. The full variable domain, in which reference TRBV5-6 and TRBJ2-5 provide the parts outside the CDR3, is DAGVTQSPTHLIKTRGQQVTLRCSPKSGHDTVSWYQQALGQGPQFIFQYYEEEERQRGNFPDRFSGHQFPNYSSELNVNALLLGDSALYLCASSLVAETSLTETQYFGPGTRLLVL.

The genes are TRBV11-2 and TRBJ1-2; D not certain. The CDR3 runs to 12 residues. Germline CDR1 reads SGHAT; CDR2 reads FQNNGV. V lost 6 bases to trimming and J lost 12 bases, with 17 bases between them. Written as DNA, the CDR3 is TGTGCCAGCAGTGAAAGTAGCCCCCGGAACACCTTC. Its protein is CASSESSPRNTF.

Only one count was recorded for this clone. The rearrangement uses TRBV5-4 and TRBJ2-1; D call uncertain. This CDR3 is 12 amino acids long. V gave up 5 bases and J gave up 5 bases, with 8 bases separating them. Per germline, CDR1 SGHNT and CDR2 YYREEE (reference sequence). CDR3 bases: TGTGCCAGCAGTTCCATAGACAATGAGCAGTTCTTC. Protein: CASSSIDNEQFF. Full variable domain (remainder filled in from reference TRBV5-4 and TRBJ2-1): ETGVTQSPTHLIKTRGQQVTLRCSSQSGHNTVSWYQQALGQGPQFIFQYYREEENGRGNFPPRFSGLQFPNYSSELNVNALELDDSALYLCASSSIDNEQFFGPGTRLTVL.

This chain joins TRBV7-9 and TRBJ2-7, with D possibly TRBD2 on 6 matching bases. Trimming removed 5 bases at V and 3 bases at J, with 14 bases between. Germline CDR1 is SEHNR and CDR2 is FQNEAQ (reference sequence). The CDR3 is 14 amino acids. The CDR3 loop is CASSETSEVYEQYF. The DNA for the CDR3 is TGTGCCAGCAGCGAGACTAGTGAGGTCTACGAGCAGTACTTC.

The chain recombines TRBV6-5 with TRBJ1-5; 8 bases align to TRBD1. Germline loops: CDR1 MNHEY, CDR2 SVGAGI. With 6 bases clipped from V and 5 bases from J, the junction kept 9 bases outside the gene matches. The length of the CDR3 is 15 residues. The CDR3 here is CASRLGQGAYQPQHF. The CDR3 DNA follows: TGTGCCAGCAGACTCGGACAGGGTGCGTATCAGCCCCAGCATTTT.

The chain links TRBV2 to TRBJ2-3; D unclear. V lost 3 bases and J 4 bases, leaving 5 bases between the germline ends. Per germline, CDR1 SNHLY and CDR2 FYNNEI. This CDR3 has 12 residues. The CDR3 DNA follows: TGTGCCAGCAGTGACCCCGCAGATACGCAGTATTTT. This codes for CASSDPADTQYF.

The V gene is TRBV27, the J gene TRBJ2-7, with 7 nucleotides matching TRBD1. Germline V gene lookup returns CDR1 MNHEY and CDR2 SMNVEV (reference sequence). The J segment lost 6 bases and the V segment lost 1 base, leaving 9 bases of the junction unmatched. There are 15 residues in the CDR3. The CDR3 DNA sequence: TGTGCCAGCAGTTTATTCCAAGGGGGCGCCTCCGAGCAGTACTTC. Translation: CASSLFQGGASEQYF.

The gene calls are TRBV27 and TRBJ1-2; 7 nucleotides line up with TRBD1. Germline V gene lookup returns CDR1 MNHEY and CDR2 SMNVEV (reference sequence). Trimming cost V 8 bases and J 4 bases; bases outside gene matches: 16. CDR3 length: 16 amino acids. CDR3 amino acids: CASGAGRGGILYGYTF. CDR3 bases: TGTGCCAGCGGGGCAGGCAGGGGGGGTATTCTCTATGGCTACACCTTC.